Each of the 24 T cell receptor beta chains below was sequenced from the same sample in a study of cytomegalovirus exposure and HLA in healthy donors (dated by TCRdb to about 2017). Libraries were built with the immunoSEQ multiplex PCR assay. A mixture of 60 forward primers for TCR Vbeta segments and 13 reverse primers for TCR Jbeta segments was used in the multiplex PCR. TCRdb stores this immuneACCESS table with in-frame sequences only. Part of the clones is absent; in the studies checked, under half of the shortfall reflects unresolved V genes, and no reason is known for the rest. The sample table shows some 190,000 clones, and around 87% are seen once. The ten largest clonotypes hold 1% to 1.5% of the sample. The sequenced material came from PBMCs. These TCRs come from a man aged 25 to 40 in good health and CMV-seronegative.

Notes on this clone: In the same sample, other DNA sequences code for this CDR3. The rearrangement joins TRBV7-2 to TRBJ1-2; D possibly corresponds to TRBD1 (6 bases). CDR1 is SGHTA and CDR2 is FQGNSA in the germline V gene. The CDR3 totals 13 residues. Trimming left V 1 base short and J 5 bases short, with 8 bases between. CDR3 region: CASSLDRDYGYTF. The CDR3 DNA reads TGTGCCAGCAGCTTAGACAGGGATTATGGCTACACCTTC.

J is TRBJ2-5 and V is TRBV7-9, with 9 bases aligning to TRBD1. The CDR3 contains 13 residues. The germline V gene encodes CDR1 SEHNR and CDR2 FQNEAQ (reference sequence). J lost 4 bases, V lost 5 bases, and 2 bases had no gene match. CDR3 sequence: CASSKTGGETQYF. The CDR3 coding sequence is TGTGCCAGCAGCAAGACAGGGGGAGAGACCCAGTACTTC.

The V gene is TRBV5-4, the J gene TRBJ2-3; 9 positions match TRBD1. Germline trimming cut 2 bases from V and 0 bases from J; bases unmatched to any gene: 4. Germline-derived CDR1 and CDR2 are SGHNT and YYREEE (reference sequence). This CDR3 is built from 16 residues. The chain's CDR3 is CASSLSGQGSTDTQYF. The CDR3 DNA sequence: TGTGCCAGCAGCTTATCGGGACAGGGAAGCACAGATACGCAGTATTTT. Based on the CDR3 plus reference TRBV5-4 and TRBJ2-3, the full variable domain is ETGVTQSPTHLIKTRGQQVTLRCSSQSGHNTVSWYQQALGQGPQFIFQYYREEENGRGNFPPRFSGLQFPNYSSELNVNALELDDSALYLCASSLSGQGSTDTQYFGPGTRLTVL.

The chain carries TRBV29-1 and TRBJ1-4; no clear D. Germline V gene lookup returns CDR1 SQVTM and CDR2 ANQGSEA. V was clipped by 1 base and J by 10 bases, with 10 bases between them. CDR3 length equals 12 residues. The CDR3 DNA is TGCAGCGTTGAAGCACCCGGTGGAAAACTGTTTTTT. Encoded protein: CSVEAPGGKLFF. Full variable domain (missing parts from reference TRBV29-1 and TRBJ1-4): SAVISQKPSRDICQRGTSLTIQCQVDSQVTMMFWYRQQPGQSLTLIATANQGSEATYESGFVIDKFPISRPNLTFSTLTVSNMSPEDSSIYLCSVEAPGGKLFFGSGTQLSVL.

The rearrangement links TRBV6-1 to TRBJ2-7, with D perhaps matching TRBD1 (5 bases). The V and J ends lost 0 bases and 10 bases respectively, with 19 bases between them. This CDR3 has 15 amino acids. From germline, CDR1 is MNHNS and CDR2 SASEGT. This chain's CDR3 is CASSEAAAGWFSQYF. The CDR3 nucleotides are TGTGCCAGCAGTGAAGCGGCGGCAGGGTGGTTCTCTCAGTACTTC.

CDR3 amino acids: CAISESGGGTYNEQFF. The DNA of the CDR3 is TGTGCCATCAGTGAGTCAGGTGGGGGCACCTACAATGAGCAGTTCTTC. The chain links TRBV10-3 to TRBJ2-1, with a weak D call TRBD1 (6 bases). Germline V lookup: CDR1 ENHRY, CDR2 SYGVKD. CDR3 length: 16 residues. The V end was cut by 0 bases, the J end by 2 bases, with 11 bases between.

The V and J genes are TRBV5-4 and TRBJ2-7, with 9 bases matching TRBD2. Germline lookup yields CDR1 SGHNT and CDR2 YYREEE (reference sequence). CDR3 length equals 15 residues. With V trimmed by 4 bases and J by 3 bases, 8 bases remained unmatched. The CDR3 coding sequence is TGTGCCAGCAGCGCTGTAGCGGGGGCCGACTACGAGCAGTACTTC. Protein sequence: CASSAVAGADYEQYF.

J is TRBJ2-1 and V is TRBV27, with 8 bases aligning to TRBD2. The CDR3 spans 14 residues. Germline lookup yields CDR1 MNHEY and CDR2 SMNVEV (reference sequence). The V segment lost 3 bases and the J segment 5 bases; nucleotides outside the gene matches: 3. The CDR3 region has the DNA TGTGCCAGCAGTTTTTCGGGAGGGGACAATGAGCAGTTCTTC. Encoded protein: CASSFSGGDNEQFF.

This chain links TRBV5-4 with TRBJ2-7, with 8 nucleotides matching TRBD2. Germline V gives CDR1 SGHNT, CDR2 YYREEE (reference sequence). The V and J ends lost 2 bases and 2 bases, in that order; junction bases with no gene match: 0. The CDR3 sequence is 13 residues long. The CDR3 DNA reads TGTGCCAGCAGCTTCGGGGGGGCCTACGAGCAGTACTTC. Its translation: CASSFGGAYEQYF.

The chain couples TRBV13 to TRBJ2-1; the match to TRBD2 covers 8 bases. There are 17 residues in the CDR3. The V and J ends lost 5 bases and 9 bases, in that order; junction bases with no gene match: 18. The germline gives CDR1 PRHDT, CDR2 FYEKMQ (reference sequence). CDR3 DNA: TGTGCCAGCAGCCCCCATAAGGGCGGGAGGACTCTGGTTGAGCAGTTCTTC. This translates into CASSPHKGGRTLVEQFF.

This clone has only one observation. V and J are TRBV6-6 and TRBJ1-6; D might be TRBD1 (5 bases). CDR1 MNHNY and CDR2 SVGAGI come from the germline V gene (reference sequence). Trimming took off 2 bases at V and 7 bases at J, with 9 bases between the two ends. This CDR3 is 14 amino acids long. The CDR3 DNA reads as TGTGCCAGCAGTTACGCAGGGTCGAATTCACCCCTCCACTTT. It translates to CASSYAGSNSPLHF.

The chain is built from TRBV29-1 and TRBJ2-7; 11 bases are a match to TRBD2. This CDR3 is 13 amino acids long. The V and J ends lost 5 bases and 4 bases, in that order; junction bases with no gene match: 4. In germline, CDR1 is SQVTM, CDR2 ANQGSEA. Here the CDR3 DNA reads TGCAGCGTTCAGACTAGCGGGGCATACGAGCAGTACTTC. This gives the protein CSVQTSGAYEQYF.

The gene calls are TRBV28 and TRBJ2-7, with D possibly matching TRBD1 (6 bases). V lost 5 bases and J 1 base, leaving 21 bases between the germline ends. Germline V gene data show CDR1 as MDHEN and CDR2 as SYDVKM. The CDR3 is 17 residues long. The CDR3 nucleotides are TGTGCCAGCAGTATCGGTACAATTCGGGACACATCCTACGAGCAGTACTTC. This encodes CASSIGTIRDTSYEQYF.

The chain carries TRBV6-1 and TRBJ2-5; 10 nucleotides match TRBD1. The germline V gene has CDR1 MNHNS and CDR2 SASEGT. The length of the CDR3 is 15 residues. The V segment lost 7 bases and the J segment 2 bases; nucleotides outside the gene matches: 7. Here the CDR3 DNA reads TGTGCCAGCACTGCCGGGACAGGGGTACAAGAGACCCAGTACTTC. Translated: CASTAGTGVQETQYF.

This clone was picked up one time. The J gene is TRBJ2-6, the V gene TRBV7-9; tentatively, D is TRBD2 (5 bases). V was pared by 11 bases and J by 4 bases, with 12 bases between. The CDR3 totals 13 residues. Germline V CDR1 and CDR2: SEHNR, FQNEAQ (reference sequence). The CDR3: CAAQRSGANVLTF. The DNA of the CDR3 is TGTGCCGCCCAGCGGTCCGGGGCCAACGTCCTGACTTTC.

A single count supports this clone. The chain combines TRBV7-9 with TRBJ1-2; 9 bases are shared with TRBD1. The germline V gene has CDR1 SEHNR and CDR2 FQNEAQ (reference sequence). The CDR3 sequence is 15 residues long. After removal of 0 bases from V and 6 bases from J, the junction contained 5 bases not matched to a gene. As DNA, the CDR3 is TGTGCCAGCAGCTTAGCGCGACAGGGGGGGCATGGCTACACCTTC. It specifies CASSLARQGGHGYTF.

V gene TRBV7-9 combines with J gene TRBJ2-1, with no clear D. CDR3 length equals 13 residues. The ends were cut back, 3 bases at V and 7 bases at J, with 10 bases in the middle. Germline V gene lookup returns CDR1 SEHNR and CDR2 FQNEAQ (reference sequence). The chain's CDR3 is CASSFSAGNEQFF. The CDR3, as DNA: TGTGCCAGCAGCTTCTCCGCCGGGAATGAGCAGTTCTTC.

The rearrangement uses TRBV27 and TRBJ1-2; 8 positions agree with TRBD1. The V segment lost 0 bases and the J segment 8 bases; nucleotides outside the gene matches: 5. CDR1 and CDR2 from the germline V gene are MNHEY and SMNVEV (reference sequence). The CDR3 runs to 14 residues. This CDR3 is CASSLSRTGLGYTF. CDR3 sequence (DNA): TGTGCCAGCAGTTTATCGCGGACAGGGTTGGGCTACACCTTC.

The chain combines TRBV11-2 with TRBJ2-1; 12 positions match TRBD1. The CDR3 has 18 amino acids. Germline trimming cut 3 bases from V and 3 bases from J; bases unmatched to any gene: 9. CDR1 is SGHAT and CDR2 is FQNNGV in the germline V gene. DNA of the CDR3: TGTGCCAGCAGCTTGCACTCCGGGACAGGGGGCCACTACAATGAGCAGTTCTTC. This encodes CASSLHSGTGGHYNEQFF.

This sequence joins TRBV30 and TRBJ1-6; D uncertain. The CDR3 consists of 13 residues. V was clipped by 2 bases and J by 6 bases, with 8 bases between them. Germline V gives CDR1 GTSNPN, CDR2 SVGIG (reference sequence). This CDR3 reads CAWSIVSNSPLHF. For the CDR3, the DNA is TGTGCCTGGAGTATCGTCAGTAATTCACCCCTCCACTTT.

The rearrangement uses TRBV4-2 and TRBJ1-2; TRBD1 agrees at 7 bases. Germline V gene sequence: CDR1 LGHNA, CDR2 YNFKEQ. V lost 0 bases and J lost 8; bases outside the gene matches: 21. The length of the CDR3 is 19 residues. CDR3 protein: CASSQEPTGVYRGTGGYTF. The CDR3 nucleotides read TGTGCCAGCAGCCAAGAACCTACCGGGGTCTACAGGGGAACGGGAGGCTACACCTTC.

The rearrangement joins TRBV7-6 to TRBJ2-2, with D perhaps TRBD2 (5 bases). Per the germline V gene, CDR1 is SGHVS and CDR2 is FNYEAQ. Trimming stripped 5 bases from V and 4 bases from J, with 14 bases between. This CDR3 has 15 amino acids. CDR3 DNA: TGTGCCAGCAGCCCACCTGGTGCGGGCACCGGGGAGCTGTTTTTT. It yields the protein CASSPPGAGTGELFF.

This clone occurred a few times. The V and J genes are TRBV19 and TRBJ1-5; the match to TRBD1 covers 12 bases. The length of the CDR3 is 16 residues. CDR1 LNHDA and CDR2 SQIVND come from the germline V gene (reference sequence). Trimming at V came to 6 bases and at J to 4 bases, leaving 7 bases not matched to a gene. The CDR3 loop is CASRGTGGFRNQPQHF. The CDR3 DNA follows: TGTGCCAGTAGGGGGACAGGGGGCTTTCGGAATCAGCCCCAGCATTTT.

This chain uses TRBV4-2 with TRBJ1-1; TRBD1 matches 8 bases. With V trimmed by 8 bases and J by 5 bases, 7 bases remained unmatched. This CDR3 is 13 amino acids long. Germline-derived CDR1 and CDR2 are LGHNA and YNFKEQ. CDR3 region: CASRGQGATEAFF. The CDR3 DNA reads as TGTGCCAGCCGGGGGCAGGGGGCGACTGAAGCTTTCTTT.